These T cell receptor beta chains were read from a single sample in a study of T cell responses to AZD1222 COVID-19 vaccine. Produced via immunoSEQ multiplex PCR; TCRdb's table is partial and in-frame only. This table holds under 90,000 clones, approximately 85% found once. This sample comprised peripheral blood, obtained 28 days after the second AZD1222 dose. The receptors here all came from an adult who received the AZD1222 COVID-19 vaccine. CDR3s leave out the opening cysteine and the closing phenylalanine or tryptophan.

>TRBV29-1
SVERAAGGTYNEQF
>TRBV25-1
ASSEGGSGGLSDTQY
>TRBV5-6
ASSFGGRPTEAF
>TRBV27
ASKVRSSYNSPLH
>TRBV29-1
SVVSREETQY
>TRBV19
ASSPGQGARKLF
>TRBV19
ASSGGATDTQY
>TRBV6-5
ASRAIPLTATEAF
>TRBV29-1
SAPGARDTEAF
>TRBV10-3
AISDQGAASTDTQY
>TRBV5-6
ASSWGTANTEAF
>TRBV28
ASKNTEAF
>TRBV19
ASSIGKRHEQY
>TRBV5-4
ASSWGQGPYEQY